These T cell receptor beta chains were read from a single sample in a study of vaccination effects on CD4 cells after COVID-19. These receptors have no identified antigens. TCRdb keeps only in-frame clones here, not all; method: immunoSEQ multiplex PCR. The data contain about 63,000 clones, about 79% of them singletons. Sequencing used CD4+ T cells from PBMCs cultured with HCoV-OC43 spike peptides, obtained before COVID-19 vaccination. Receptors originate from a human donor who received a COVID-19 vaccine. Each CDR3 is given with its conserved first and last residue. D genes are given only for firm matches. A clone size is listed for some rows: how often the clone was seen (once, few, many), or a class if it is expanded.

d_gene: NA
j_gene: TRBJ1-2
v_gene: TRBV27
abundance: NA
CDR3nt: TGTGCCAGCAGTTTCCTCTCCCTCGGGACATTTTATGGCTACACCTTC
CDR3aa: CASSFLSLGTFYGYTF

d_gene: NA
j_gene: TRBJ2-1
v_gene: TRBV25-1
abundance: NA
CDR3nt: TGTGCCAGCAGTGAATATCTCGCCCGTAATGAGCAGTTCTTC
CDR3aa: CASSEYLARNEQFF

d_gene: NA
j_gene: TRBJ2-1
v_gene: TRBV2
abundance: NA
CDR3nt: TGTGCCAGCCGCTGGGGGTACAACAATGAGCAGTTCTTC
CDR3aa: CASRWGYNNEQFF

d_gene: NA
j_gene: TRBJ1-1
v_gene: TRBV29-1
abundance: NA
CDR3nt: TGCAGCGTTGAGGGGGTGAACACTGAAGCTTTCTTT
CDR3aa: CSVEGVNTEAFF

d_gene: TRBD1
j_gene: TRBJ1-3
v_gene: TRBV9
abundance: NA
CDR3nt: TGTGCCAGCAGCAAGACAGGGACTTCTGGAAACACCATATATTTT
CDR3aa: CASSKTGTSGNTIYF

d_gene: NA
j_gene: TRBJ1-5
v_gene: TRBV30
abundance: NA
CDR3nt: TGTGCCTTGAGTGGCCCGACAGGAGGCAATCAGCCCCAGCATTTT
CDR3aa: CALSGPTGGNQPQHF

d_gene: NA
j_gene: TRBJ1-1
v_gene: TRBV29-1
abundance: few
CDR3nt: TGCAGCGGGACCTCGATCCGGGGGACGGGAAACACTGAAGCTTTCTTT
CDR3aa: CSGTSIRGTGNTEAFF

d_gene: NA
j_gene: TRBJ1-6
v_gene: TRBV30
abundance: NA
CDR3nt: TGTGCCTGGAGTGTAATTGGGTCGAGGAGGGGTTATTCACCCCTCCACTTT
CDR3aa: CAWSVIGSRRGYSPLHF

d_gene: NA
j_gene: TRBJ1-2
v_gene: TRBV30
abundance: once
CDR3nt: TGTGCCTGGAGTGTACAAGATCTCTATGGCTACACCTTC
CDR3aa: CAWSVQDLYGYTF

d_gene: NA
j_gene: TRBJ1-4
v_gene: TRBV5-4
abundance: few
CDR3nt: TGTGCCAGCAGCTTAGGGCAGTTTAATGAAAAACTGTTTTTT
CDR3aa: CASSLGQFNEKLFF

d_gene: TRBD1
j_gene: TRBJ1-1
v_gene: TRBV5-1
abundance: few
CDR3nt: TGCGCCAGCAGCTTATCGACAGGGGCCGTAACTGAAGCTTTCTTT
CDR3aa: CASSLSTGAVTEAFF

d_gene: NA
j_gene: TRBJ2-3
v_gene: TRBV9
abundance: NA
CDR3nt: TGTGCCAGCAGCGTAGGCAGGGGCTATACAGATACGCAGTATTTT
CDR3aa: CASSVGRGYTDTQYF

d_gene: NA
j_gene: TRBJ1-6
v_gene: TRBV2
abundance: NA
CDR3nt: TGTGCCAGCAGTGAATCCCAGGGCTATAATTCACCCCTCCACTTT
CDR3aa: CASSESQGYNSPLHF

d_gene: NA
j_gene: TRBJ1-2
v_gene: TRBV19
abundance: NA
CDR3nt: TGTGCCAGTAAGGACAGTTTGGTCTATGGCTACACCTTC
CDR3aa: CASKDSLVYGYTF

d_gene: TRBD1
j_gene: TRBJ1-1
v_gene: TRBV5-5
abundance: once
CDR3nt: TGTGCCAGCAGCTTGGGCCCGACAGGGGGCACTGAAGCTTTCTTT
CDR3aa: CASSLGPTGGTEAFF

d_gene: TRBD2
j_gene: TRBJ2-2
v_gene: TRBV19
abundance: NA
CDR3nt: TGTGCCAGTAGTATTATGGCGGGGGGGCCGAACACCGGGGAGCTGTTTTTT
CDR3aa: CASSIMAGGPNTGELFF

d_gene: TRBD2
j_gene: TRBJ2-3
v_gene: TRBV2
abundance: NA
CDR3nt: TGTGCCAGCACCCGGACTAGCGGGGGAGGGGATACGCAGTATTTT
CDR3aa: CASTRTSGGGDTQYF

d_gene: NA
j_gene: TRBJ1-1
v_gene: TRBV6-5
abundance: few
CDR3nt: TGTGCCAGCAGTTACACAGAAGCCCTCACTGAAGCTTTCTTT
CDR3aa: CASSYTEALTEAFF

d_gene: NA
j_gene: TRBJ1-1
v_gene: TRBV7-8
abundance: NA
CDR3nt: TGTGCCAGCAGTCCGGGACACTCGAACACTGAAGCTTTCTTT
CDR3aa: CASSPGHSNTEAFF

d_gene: NA
j_gene: TRBJ1-1
v_gene: TRBV7-3
abundance: NA
CDR3nt: TGTGCCAGCAGCTCACCCGGACGGAACACTGAAGCTTTCTTT
CDR3aa: CASSSPGRNTEAFF

d_gene: NA
j_gene: TRBJ1-1
v_gene: TRBV4-1
abundance: NA
CDR3nt: TGCGCCAGCAGCCAAGATAGACGGAGGAACACTGAAGCTTTCTTT
CDR3aa: CASSQDRRRNTEAFF

d_gene: TRBD2
j_gene: TRBJ2-1
v_gene: TRBV2
abundance: large
CDR3nt: TGTGCCAGCCGAGAATCCCTTAGCGGGGGGGGGCCACGGCAGTTCTTC
CDR3aa: CASRESLSGGGPRQFF